The following is a T cell receptor (beta chain) sequence with its context. The antigen this receptor binds is unknown. The input lacks base qualities; no much larger clone sits a single base away. Inclusive of the bounding cysteine and phenylalanine, the CDR3 is 18 residues long. Of the read, only the CDR3 DNA is kept; its 54 bases are in frame from base 1. The germline V gene specifies MGHRA as CDR1 and YSYEKL as CDR2. V ends up 7 bases short and J 3 bases short, with an unmatched junction base count of 14. The cohort consisted of 600 or so healthy bone marrow donors. At the time of sampling, all cohort members were nominally healthy, though unrecorded immune exposures were likely present. The donor was CMV seronegative and was included in the group of 352 seronegative cohort members. Every donor gave a peripheral blood sample, and the peripheral blood mononuclear cells from that sample were used for TCR beta sequencing. Genomic DNA extraction from the blood cell samples was performed with the Qiagen DNeasy Blood Extraction Kit.

The data originate from a study of cytomegalovirus exposure and HLA in healthy donors (dated by TCRdb to the late 2010s). Turning to the overall study: According to an earlier analysis of around 600 of the donors, 150 million to 200 million T cells yielded 90 million to 130 million unique TCR beta sequences and less than 300 Gb of sequence data. A later analysis re-examined previously published TCR beta repertoires from about 670 donors and added high-resolution HLA genotyping to investigate patterns of TCR occurrence. Because of strong linkage in the cohort, roughly five DR-DQ haplotypes were treated as single units for association and clustering. In a later genetic analysis, genome-wide SNP genotypes for about 55% of the roughly 700 donors were used, and that subset was treated as a discovery cohort. To predict cytomegalovirus infection status, the study combined high-throughput TCR immunosequencing, statistical association of individual TCRs with disease status, and machine learning. In an earlier analysis of 500 to 650 of the donors, high-throughput TCR beta sequencing was used to judge whether each TCR beta V gene segment behaved as functional or pseudogenic. HLA typing covered class I and class II loci at four-digit resolution. Rather than using new phenotypic data, the later analysis identified candidate immune exposures from TCR beta sequences and from how often those sequences occurred across donors. Donor age, sex, ethnicity and CMV serostatus were compiled alongside the repertoire data. Besides the first cohort of roughly 640 subjects, a separate validation cohort made up of over a hundred different subjects was used. Across some 400 genotyped donors of the cohort, an average of approximately 200,000 unique TCR beta nucleotide sequences per donor were sequenced, and roughly a sixth of those sequences were non-productive. Of the approximately 400 genotyped donors, 65% to 90% fell in the genetic ancestry cluster associated with self-reported Caucasian donors. The study aimed to test whether signatures of past pathogen exposure could be identified by cataloging public T cell receptors. Every discovery cohort repertoire had been produced on one sequencing platform. Typing coverage differed by locus: A, B, C, DRB1 and DQB1 were typed in about 620-640 donors, DQA1 in about 550, DPA1 in around 600, and DPB1 in 400 to 490. Approximately 300 gigabases of sequencing data and approximately 92 million unique TCR sequences made up an early release that covered over 550 HLA-typed donors. The T cell repertoires of 700 or so subjects were profiled by immunosequencing and related to cytomegalovirus serostatus.

What the research found in general, with its limitations: A further reported finding was that TCR beta sequences accurately predicted the HLA-A and HLA-B alleles for most subjects in the first cohort. According to a later analysis, TCR association rates differed among HLA loci, with DRB1 alleles showing the most associated TCRs and HLA-C alleles showing the fewest. Because the 87-base-pair reads could not distinguish some IMGT-functional V segments, including TRBV6-2 and TRBV6-3, those segments were excluded. Three of the identified cytomegalovirus-associated TCR beta chains were confirmed in vitro to be specific for cytomegalovirus antigens. An earlier analysis of around 600 of the donors showed that most TCR beta V segments appeared in productive rearrangements either about 90% or about 30% of the time, which broadly matched IMGT annotations. Correlated functional status among segregating V segments might reflect linkage disequilibrium, but an unknown experimental factor could not be ruled out. Cytomegalovirus status was reported to be diagnosed by the classifier with high specificity and sensitivity in both the original and validation cohorts. Most CMV-associated TCR beta chains appeared to be HLA-restricted in a later analysis, and the HLA associations seemed to be driven largely by CMV exposure. In this cohort, only TCR beta chains were sequenced, and detectable features were limited by the absence of alpha or paired-chain data. A later analysis found that HLA-associated TCR beta chains were more clonally expanded and had lower generation probabilities than equally common non-associated chains. In a later genetic analysis, a missense DCLRE1C variant was associated with V-gene and J-gene trimming of TCR beta chains, and the association was replicated in an independent cohort. Sequencing depth was assumed to be roughly uniform across donors in the presence/absence analyses, though that assumption may not hold. The earlier analysis of approximately 540 of the donors excluded roughly 17 rarely observed V segments, including chromosome 9 orphons, because counts were too low. A total of about 150 TCR beta chains were listed by the study as associated with cytomegalovirus. The authors suggested that the approach could potentially be extended to other disease states and immunological phenotypes. Assigning TCR associations to individual alleles was difficult when HLA alleles, especially DR and DQ, strongly co-occurred. The only immune exposure information available for the cohort was CMV serostatus. A group of highly shared sequence variants was considered likely to be a technical artifact of the sequencing pipeline. In a later genetic analysis, fewer N-insertions in productive TCRs were reported among donors in an Asian-associated ancestry cluster than the 666-donor mean. Because HLA typing was unavailable for some donors at each locus, only the typed subset was used in association tests. Several of the top co-occurrence clusters appeared to be linked to parvovirus B19, influenza, CMV and Epstein-Barr virus, according to a later analysis. Most TCR sequences were seen in very few donors, while some public TCRs were found in many individuals. At a false discovery rate of 0.05, a later analysis linked around 17,000 TCR beta sequences to specific HLA alleles.

The library was obtained by the immunoSEQ multiplex PCR assay. For the multiplex PCR, a mixture combining 60 forward primers for TCR Vbeta segments and 13 reverse primers for TCR Jbeta segments was used. A multiplex PCR assay on genomic DNA amplified the CDR3 region of rearranged TCR beta genes. The amplified TCR beta libraries were sequenced on the Illumina HiSeq System as 87-base-pair reads. As for how the authors treated the data: In a later analysis, tens of millions of unique TCR beta chains were counted across the roughly 700 repertoires, and approximately 11 million of these chains were shared by at least two donors. A nearest-neighbor algorithm error-corrected the raw reads and collapsed the reads into unique sequences, merging closely related sequences to remove PCR and sequencing errors. Alignment of CDR3 sequences to IMGT reference sequences was used to assign V, D and J gene segments. For a sequence to be retained, at least a six-nucleotide match to both a V gene segment and a J gene segment was required. A rearrangement was called productive if the CDR3 had no stop codons and remained in frame with V and J, and every other rearrangement was called non-productive. Following IMGT convention, CDR3 was defined as the stretch from the second conserved V-encoded cysteine up to the conserved J-encoded phenylalanine. The earlier analysis of fewer than 700 of the donors excluded sequences that lacked an unambiguous match to a single V gene segment. An earlier analysis of a few hundred of the donors classified V segments as functional when productive rearrangements were above 56.7% and as segregating when the standard deviation between donors was above 5%. A statistical classification framework was built for diagnosing cytomegalovirus status from the catalog of TCR beta chain sequences. In a later analysis, TCR nucleotide sequences were compared against IMGT/GENE-DB human TR gene sequences so that V and J genes could be assigned. Using the TCRdist pipeline, a later analysis assigned CDR3 sequences along with most-parsimonious VDJ recombination scenarios. In a later analysis, each TCR beta chain was defined by its CDR3 amino acid sequence together with its V-gene family, and reads lacking a unique V-gene family were excluded. In a later analysis, fewer than 650 highly shared, low-generation-probability nucleotide sequences were removed to address suspected cross-contamination and a sequencing artifact. A later analysis calculated a clonal expansion index for each public chain from normalized within-repertoire ranks of inferred template counts. In a later analysis, generation probabilities were computed with a VDJ recombination model fitted to out-of-frame rearrangements, and the resulting probabilities were checked against IGoR. A later analysis scored TCR-TCR, TCR-HLA and TCR-CMV co-occurrence with hypergeometric tests, applying a repertoire-size bias correction to TCR pairs. A later analysis estimated false discovery rates by permuting HLA or CMV assignments 20 times. In a later analysis, co-occurring TCRs were grouped using DBSCAN, and TCRdist sequence similarity was added for clustering within HLA-allele-positive subsets. For co-occurrence clustering, repertoires with fewer than 30,000 or more than 120,000 public chains were excluded, along with 4 to 6 repertoires with anomalous nucleotide sharing. What TCRdb holds here is the immuneACCESS table cut down to in-frame rearrangements. Part of the clones is not present; checked against another copy, under half of the missing clones reflect an unresolved V gene, and the others are unexplained. V and J calls and clone size follow that table, whereas D and trimming were derived from the DNA. This sample is represented by approximately 180,000 clones; approximately 84% of them were singletons. In total, the top ten clones hold around 0.21% of the sample.

The rearrangement joined TRBV4-1 to TRBJ2-5, with TRBD2 matching 13 junction bases. Material: PBMCs. The TCR comes from a girl under three years old in good health and CMV-seronegative. The CDR3 protein: CASTPPVGTSGTEETQYF. The nucleotide sequence is TGCGCCAGCACCCCGCCGGTAGGGACTAGCGGGACGGAAGAGACCCAGTACTTC.